Below, 30 T cell receptor beta chains from the same sample are listed, as sequenced in a study of tumor and adjacent non-tumor tissue in lung cancer. This sample's RNA came from whole unsorted tissue. Three rounds of nested PCR, following a modified ARM-PCR protocol, produced the TCRbeta library. TCRdb redid the calling of the multiplex PCR reads with MiXCR, one entry per CDR3 protein. The repertoire holds 220,000 or so distinct CDR3 sequences, with 71% as singletons. The specimen was lung tumor tissue. The receptors were gathered from a man in his fifties or sixties with non-small cell lung cancer.

This clonotype was counted at least ten times. The chain uses TRBV20-1 and TRBJ1-1; D gene ambiguous. The ends were cut back, 6 bases at V and 4 bases at J, with 18 bases in the middle. Germline CDR1 reads DFQATT; CDR2 reads SNEGSKA (reference sequence). This CDR3 has 14 amino acids. CDR3 region: CSARQVGMITEAFF. For the CDR3, the DNA is TGCAGTGCCCGGCAGGTTGGGATGATCACTGAAGCTTTCTTT.

This clonotype was detected many times. The rearrangement links TRBV20-1 to TRBJ1-6; D may be TRBD1 (5 bases). The length of the CDR3 is 13 residues. Deletions cut 6 bases from V and 8 bases from J, with 14 bases between. Germline values: CDR1 DFQATT, CDR2 SNEGSKA (reference sequence). Written as DNA, the CDR3 is TGCAGTGCAGAAAGACAGCGGGATTCACCCCTCCACTTT. It specifies CSAERQRDSPLHF.

The V and J genes are TRBV20-1 and TRBJ1-3; D is unresolved. Per the germline V gene, CDR1 is DFQATT and CDR2 is SNEGSKA (reference sequence). This CDR3 is 18 amino acids long. With 1 base removed from V and 0 bases from J, the gap between germline ends came to 19 bases. In DNA, the CDR3 is TGCAGTGCTAGAGGGGTCGGGCCAGCCCAAATCTCTGGAAACACCATATATTTT. Protein product: CSARGVGPAQISGNTIYF.

Points on this clonotype: The CDR3 end shows no conserved phenylalanine or tryptophan, and so a read error is likely. The DNA is omitted, as the CDR3 cannot be located on it reliably, and the CDR3 follows TCRdb's listing. The V gene is TRBV11-2, the J gene TRBJ2-7; the D call of TRBD2 is as the table states it, not checked on the DNA. The germline V gene encodes CDR1 SGHAT and CDR2 FQNNGV. The CDR3 comprises 17 residues, both ends counted. The CDR3 loop is CASSSVGLAGWGYEQYL.

The chain uses TRBV20-1 and TRBJ1-2; D is unclear. The CDR3 is 15 residues long. The V gene's germline CDR1 is DFQATT and CDR2 SNEGSKA (reference sequence). The germline V and J ends were trimmed by 3 bases and 8 bases, with 22 bases remaining between them. Written as DNA, the CDR3 is TGCAGTGCTAGTCTCTTCCGGAACCCCCACCACGGCTACACCTTC. It codes for CSASLFRNPHHGYTF.

Worth noting for this clonotype: An end of the junction differs from the germline gene, which may be a read error. This sequence joins TRBV28 and TRBJ2-2, with TRBD2 identical over 7 bases. The CDR3 contains 13 residues. The germline V gene encodes CDR1 MDHEN and CDR2 SYDVKM. As DNA, the CDR3 is TGTGCCAGCAGCTTAGCGGGCACCGGGGAGTTGGTTTTT. Translated: CASSLAGTGELVF.

This clonotype was picked up one time. A junction end diverges from the germline sequence, so it may reflect a read error. V and J are TRBV6-2 or TRBV6-3 and TRBJ2-5, with D tentatively TRBD2 (5 bases). In germline, CDR1 is MNHEY, CDR2 SVGEGT. This CDR3 spans 13 amino acids. The CDR3 DNA is TGTGACAGCAGTTACTGGAGGCAAGAGACCCAGTACTTC. This gives the protein CDSSYWRQETQYF.

V and J are TRBV5-4 and TRBJ2-2; D unclear. The CDR3 is 16 residues long. CDR1 is SGHNT and CDR2 is YYREEE in the germline V gene (reference sequence). Between the trimmed V and J ends, which lost 0 bases and 1 base, there was a span of 10 bases. The CDR3 loop reads CASSLGLGLNTGELFF. The CDR3 DNA reads TGTGCCAGCAGCTTGGGTCTGGGTCTGAACACCGGGGAGCTGTTTTTT. The full variable domain, in which reference TRBV5-4 and TRBJ2-2 provide the parts outside the CDR3, is ETGVTQSPTHLIKTRGQQVTLRCSSQSGHNTVSWYQQALGQGPQFIFQYYREEENGRGNFPPRFSGLQFPNYSSELNVNALELDDSALYLCASSLGLGLNTGELFFGEGSRLTVL.

The genes are TRBV11-3 and TRBJ2-5; a weak D match, TRBD2 (6 bases). Germline V gives CDR1 SGHNT, CDR2 YENEEA. The CDR3 sequence is 17 residues long. The ends were cut back, 0 bases at V and 4 bases at J, with 18 bases in the middle. The CDR3 protein is CASSLDTGSRRGETQYF. For the CDR3, the DNA is TGTGCCAGCAGCTTAGATACTGGTTCGAGGAGGGGAGAGACCCAGTACTTC.

The sample holds one count of this clonotype. The chain joins TRBV5-1 to TRBJ1-1; 11 bases line up with TRBD1. The CDR3 contains 16 residues. V shed 0 bases, J shed 1 base, and the junction held 2 bases outside the gene matches. Looked up from germline, CDR1 is SGHRS and CDR2 is YFSETQ. The CDR3 loop reads CASSLVGQGANTEAFF. As DNA, the CDR3 is TGCGCCAGCAGCTTGGTAGGACAGGGGGCGAACACTGAAGCTTTCTTT.

This clonotype was counted only a few times. Given a much more abundant clone one base away, this may be a read error. V is TRBV5-1 and J is TRBJ2-1, with 7 nucleotides matching TRBD2. Germline V lookup: CDR1 SGHRS, CDR2 YFSETQ. This CDR3 region has 15 residues. The CDR3 sequence is CPSSLGLGGVNEQFF. In DNA form, the CDR3 reads TGCCCCAGCAGCTTGGGCCTGGGGGGGGTAAATGAGCAGTTCTTC. The complete variable domain, with remaining parts taken from reference TRBV5-1 and TRBJ2-1, reads KAGVTQTPRYLIKTRGQQVTLSCSPISGHRSVSWYQQTPGQGLQFLFEYFSETQRNKGNFPGRFSGRQFSNSRSEMNVSTLELGDSALYLCPSSLGLGGVNEQFFGPGTRLTVL.

Of note for this clonotype: The junction and the germline gene differ at one end; a read error may be behind it. The V gene is TRBV4-3, the J gene TRBJ2-3, with D tentatively TRBD2 (6 bases). Looked up from germline, CDR1 is LGHNA and CDR2 is YSLEER. The CDR3 is 16 residues long. As DNA, the CDR3 is TGTGCCAGCAGCCAAGATAGAGCGGGCACCACAGATACGCAATGTTTT. Residues: CASSQDRAGTTDTQCF.

Concerning this clonotype itself: This could be a read error, since a much larger clone is one nucleotide away. The V and J genes are TRBV12-3 or TRBV12-4 and TRBJ2-2, with TRBD1 identical over 8 bases. CDR3 length: 15 amino acids. CDR3 amino acids: CASKQQGGYTGELCF. CDR3 coding DNA: TGTGCCAGCAAGCAACAGGGGGGTTACACCGGGGAGCTGTGTTTT.

The rearrangement joins TRBV6-5 to TRBJ1-5; D is unclear. Germline V gene data show CDR1 as MNHEY and CDR2 as SVGAGI. Trimming shortened V by 8 bases and J by 0 bases, and 14 bases separated the two germline ends. The CDR3 is 15 amino acids. CDR3 DNA: TGTGCCAGCCGGGTGAACAGAAATAGCAATCAGCCCCAGCATTTT. It encodes CASRVNRNSNQPQHF.

The table lists this clonotype with a count of one. Since no conserved phenylalanine or tryptophan closes the CDR3, a read error is the likely cause. The DNA is omitted, as the CDR3 cannot be located on it reliably, and the CDR3 follows TCRdb's listing. V is TRBV20-1 and J is TRBJ2-5; TRBD2 reflects the table's D call only, with no check against the DNA. The CDR3 totals 14 residues, both ends included. CDR1 DFQATT and CDR2 SNEGSKA come from the germline V gene (reference sequence). CDR3 in amino acids: CSVSPSGSQQTHYV.

As for this clonotype: Likely a read error: the CDR3 ends without its conserved phenylalanine or tryptophan. The limits of the CDR3 on the DNA are not certain, so only TCRdb's listed CDR3 is given. The chain employs TRBV20-1 and TRBJ1-2; the D call TRBD1 from the table was never checked on the DNA. The CDR3 region is 11 residues in length, termini included. Per the germline V gene, CDR1 is DFQATT and CDR2 is SNEGSKA (reference sequence). The CDR3 sequence: CSSTGTAGYTL.

There are many counts of this clonotype. The chain has TRBV6-6 and TRBJ1-2; no definite D call. There are 13 residues in the CDR3. V gave up 3 bases and J gave up 3 bases, with 8 bases separating them. Germline CDR1 is MNHNY and CDR2 is SVGAGI (reference sequence). In nucleotides, the CDR3 is TGTGCCAGCAGTTATGAGAGTGACTATGGCTACACCTTC. Amino acids: CASSYESDYGYTF.

With respect to this clonotype: Lacking the conserved final phenylalanine or tryptophan, this CDR3 likely reflects a read error. J is TRBJ1-1 and V is TRBV6-5; D perhaps matches TRBD1 (5 bases). CDR1 is MNHEY and CDR2 is SVGAGI in the germline V gene. The V end lost 5 bases, the J end lost 4 bases, and 14 bases lay between the germline ends. This CDR3 spans 14 amino acids. CDR3 sequence reads: CASSNRSEGTEAFI. Here the CDR3 DNA reads TGTGCCAGCAGTAACAGGTCAGAGGGCACTGAAGCTTTCATT.

Points on this clonotype: One end of the junction does not line up with germline, which may come from a read error. The rearrangement links TRBV20-1 to TRBJ2-1; 8 positions agree with TRBD2. Germline-derived CDR1 and CDR2 are DFQATT and SNEGSKA (reference sequence). CDR3 size: 14 residues. The CDR3 DNA reads as TGCAGTGATAGAGATGCGGCGGGAGGCAAGGAGCAGTTCTTC. It translates to CSDRDAAGGKEQFF.

Notes on this clonotype: A much larger clone lies one base from this, so it may be a read error. The chain carries TRBV29-1 and TRBJ1-2; weak D call: TRBD1 (5 bases). The CDR3 covers 12 residues. The V end lost 4 bases, the J end lost 6 bases, and 12 bases lay between the germline ends. The V gene's germline CDR1 is SQVTM and CDR2 ANQGSEA. The CDR3 region is CSVATGSNGYTF. In nucleotides, the CDR3 is TGCAGCGTTGCTACAGGTTCTAATGGCTACACCTTC.

This clonotype was counted once. V usage is TRBV11-2 and J usage is TRBJ2-4, with TRBD1 matching 7 bases. V shed 1 base, J shed 3 bases, and the junction held 9 bases outside the gene matches. Germline V gene data show CDR1 as SGHAT and CDR2 as FQNNGV. The CDR3 consists of 17 residues. In nucleotides, the CDR3 is TGTGCCAGCAGCTTAGGGGGAACAGGGGCTGTCAAAAACATTCAGTACTTC. Translating gives CASSLGGTGAVKNIQYF.

In DNA, the CDR3 is TGCGCCAGCAGCCAAGAAGGGCTAGGGGGGAGTCGCGACATTCAGTACTTC. It specifies CASSQEGLGGSRDIQYF. The J gene is TRBJ2-4, the V gene TRBV4-1; D could derive from TRBD1 or TRBD2 (6 bases each). The CDR3 is 17 amino acids. V was cut by 0 bases and J by 8 bases, with 20 bases left in between. Per the germline V gene, CDR1 is MGHRA and CDR2 is YSYEKL.

A word on this clonotype: This may come from a read error, since a much larger clone is one base off. This CDR3 fails to terminate in the conserved phenylalanine or tryptophan, so it likely reflects a read error. The chain carries TRBV20-1 and TRBJ2-3; D unresolved. V was cut by 3 bases and J by 9 bases, with 10 bases left in between. Germline V gene sequence: CDR1 DFQATT, CDR2 SNEGSKA (reference sequence). The CDR3 loop spans 11 amino acids. CDR3 region: CSASHSNTQYL. Here the CDR3 DNA reads TGCAGTGCTAGTCATAGCAACACGCAGTATCTT.

This rearrangement joins TRBV6-1 to TRBJ1-5; D possibly corresponds to TRBD1 (5 bases). Trimming stripped 7 bases from V and 8 bases from J, with 18 bases between. The CDR3 covers 14 residues. The germline V gene encodes CDR1 MNHNS and CDR2 SASEGT. The CDR3 sequence is CASNDRGASKPQHF. The CDR3 DNA sequence: TGTGCCAGCAATGATAGGGGAGCGAGCAAGCCCCAGCATTTT.

The sample holds many counts of this clonotype. The chain combines TRBV4-3 with TRBJ1-6, with TRBD1 matching 10 bases. The CDR3 loop spans 18 amino acids. CDR1 LGHNA and CDR2 YSLEER come from the germline V gene. With V trimmed by 0 bases and J by 7 bases, 9 bases remained unmatched. The CDR3, as DNA: TGCGCCAGCAGCCAAGAGGGACAGGGGCTCGTAAGAAATTCACCCCTCCACTTT. Translated: CASSQEGQGLVRNSPLHF.

Comments on this clonotype: One junction end disagrees with the germline gene, perhaps due to a read error. The chain links TRBV11-3 to TRBJ2-5; 8 bases map to TRBD2. The CDR3 sequence is 15 residues long. In germline, CDR1 is SGHNT, CDR2 YENEEA. CDR3 in DNA: TGTGACAGCAGCTCACTATCGGGGGGGCGTGAGACCCAGTACTTC. It is translated as CDSSSLSGGRETQYF.

This rearrangement joins TRBV5-1 to TRBJ2-3, with TRBD2 as a possible D gene (6 bases). Germline CDR1 reads SGHRS; CDR2 reads YFSETQ. V was trimmed by 2 bases and J by 4 bases, leaving 14 bases between them. The CDR3 is made up of 15 amino acids. The CDR3 here is CASSFGGGIADTQYF. In DNA form, the CDR3 reads TGCGCCAGCAGCTTCGGTGGGGGGATCGCAGATACGCAGTATTTT. Together with reference TRBV5-1 and TRBJ2-3, the CDR3 gives the full variable domain: KAGVTQTPRYLIKTRGQQVTLSCSPISGHRSVSWYQQTPGQGLQFLFEYFSETQRNKGNFPGRFSGRQFSNSRSEMNVSTLELGDSALYLCASSFGGGIADTQYFGPGTRLTVL.

To note about this clonotype: The junction shows a germline mismatch at one end, possibly a read error. The chain employs TRBV11-2 and TRBJ1-6; maybe TRBD1 (5 bases). The germline gives CDR1 SGHAT, CDR2 FQNNGV. This CDR3 comprises 15 residues. CDR3 bases: TGTGCCAGCAGCTTAGAGGGGACCCTAAGTTCACACCTCCACTTT. As protein: CASSLEGTLSSHLHF.

V usage is TRBV20-1 and J usage is TRBJ1-4; D is ambiguous. In germline, CDR1 is DFQATT, CDR2 SNEGSKA (reference sequence). V lost 0 bases and J 7 bases, leaving 3 bases between the germline ends. The CDR3 is 11 residues long. Here the CDR3 DNA reads TGCAGTGCTAGAGAGAGTGAAAAACTGTTTTTT. This codes for CSARESEKLFF.

On this clonotype itself: A read error may explain this, as a much larger clone is one base away. V gene TRBV6-5 combines with J gene TRBJ2-7; D might be TRBD1 or TRBD2, each matching 5 bases. Germline V gene data show CDR1 as MNHEY and CDR2 as SVGAGI. Trimming shortened V by 6 bases and J by 2 bases, and 17 bases separated the two germline ends. The CDR3 has 15 amino acids. In DNA, the CDR3 is TGTGCCAGCAGCCCCCTAGAGGGGAAGACCTACGAGCAGTACTTC. Translating it yields CASSPLEGKTYEQYF.